A selection of T cell receptor beta chains follows, all from one sample in a study of cytomegalovirus exposure and HLA in healthy donors. Profiled with immunoSEQ multiplex PCR; TCRdb holds only in-frame clones, not every one. Of some 120,000 clones listed, roughly 83% are singletons. Sequences were obtained from PBMCs. Receptors were obtained from a man younger than 35 in good health and CMV-seropositive. Each CDR3 is given with its conserved first and last residue.

J | V | CDR3
TRBJ1-1 | TRBV29-1 | CSASRGTEAFF
TRBJ1-2 | TRBV28 | CASSPNRLSYTF
TRBJ2-1 | TRBV6-5 | CATTRWTNEQFF
TRBJ1-1 | TRBV5-1 | CASSSDTTNTEAFF
TRBJ2-1 | TRBV7-9 | CASSRLAGGPLPSYNEQFF
TRBJ1-2 | TRBV9 | CASSEQGNYGYTF
TRBJ2-7 | TRBV9 | CASSVGVGTGYEQYF
TRBJ2-3 | TRBV12-1 | CATAPGHTSLGTDTQYF
TRBJ2-1 | TRBV19 | CASSHLAGGYYNEQFF
TRBJ1-1 | TRBV5-4 | CASSRTPNTEAFF
TRBJ1-2 | TRBV6-5 | CASSYKAGPYGYTF
TRBJ1-2 | TRBV7-3 | CASSFYYREEGYYGYTF
TRBJ2-5 | TRBV18 | CASSPGTGMETQYF
TRBJ1-1 | TRBV29-1 | CSVVGGLNTEAFF
TRBJ1-2 | TRBV27 | CASSLQGMGGYTF
TRBJ2-7 | TRBV7-2 | CASSYLTSGVFSYEQYF
TRBJ2-5 | TRBV9 | CASSSPKRVAGGGETQYF
TRBJ1-3 | TRBV5-6 | CASSLASAVGTIYF
TRBJ2-2 | TRBV6-5 | CASWSTVNTGELFF
TRBJ2-2 | TRBV2 | CASSQNRANTGELFF
TRBJ1-2 | TRBV19 | CASSIDSRRAGYTF
TRBJ2-7 | TRBV11-2 | CASSLGAVSYEQYF
TRBJ1-2 | TRBV7-9 | CASSMIGLPRDGYTF
TRBJ2-7 | TRBV27 | CASMGHTYEQYF
TRBJ1-6 | TRBV5-5 | CASSLGPTGNSPLHF
TRBJ1-4 | TRBV27 | CASSIREGEKLFF
TRBJ1-5 | TRBV6-4 | CAIGRDSSNQPQHF
TRBJ1-2 | TRBV19 | CASSIDGSLPAYGYTF
TRBJ2-3 | TRBV7-3 | CASSLTAGSDTQYF
TRBJ2-1 | TRBV6-5 | CASSYFGTSGGEQFF
TRBJ1-1 | TRBV10-2 | CASRQANTEAFF
TRBJ1-1 | TRBV7-2 | CASSPYRGEVLGAFF
TRBJ1-1 | TRBV9 | CASSPKTGSTAFF
TRBJ1-1 | TRBV7-6 | CASSLFEASGTEAFF
TRBJ2-7 | TRBV5-6 | CASSPAGTGYYEQYF
TRBJ2-4 | TRBV11-1 | CASSSTQRIQYF
TRBJ1-4 | TRBV4-2 | CASSQEGRGANEKLFF
TRBJ1-3 | TRBV5-1 | CASSSGGDNRNTIYF
TRBJ2-5 | TRBV6-5 | CASRVQGASETQYF
TRBJ2-1 | TRBV5-4 | CASRRQGVDEQFF
TRBJ1-2 | TRBV9 | CASSVGGFGGRGYTF
TRBJ2-5 | TRBV25-1 | CASSSQGFVETQYF
TRBJ2-5 | TRBV10-1 | CASSESVGRGRETQYF
TRBJ2-7 | TRBV11-2 | CASSLYRDSAYEQYF
TRBJ1-5 | TRBV7-6 | CASSLGFGNQPQHF
TRBJ2-7 | TRBV28 | CASSLGGAVEQYF
TRBJ1-3 | TRBV29-1 | CSVSSTGGNTIYF
TRBJ2-5 | TRBV11-2 | CASSPHYAETQYF
TRBJ1-6 | TRBV27 | CASSLQEGGNSPLHF
TRBJ1-2 | TRBV30 | CAWLRTDNYGYTF
TRBJ1-1 | TRBV2 | CASLGGVNTEAFF
TRBJ2-1 | TRBV7-8 | CASSSRRFSSYNEQFF
TRBJ2-3 | TRBV28 | CASSLSGRGSTDTQYF
TRBJ2-2 | TRBV4-1 | CASSQVAANTGELFF
TRBJ1-1 | TRBV7-9 | CASTWGVDSEAFF
TRBJ1-1 | TRBV18 | CATAAPQLGHMNTEAFF
TRBJ2-2 | TRBV28 | CASSSLSGNTGELFF
TRBJ2-3 | TRBV7-8 | CASSLWPDTQYF
TRBJ2-3 | TRBV6-6 | CASSLQGAWSDTQYF
TRBJ1-1 | TRBV7-8 | CASSYGSGVNTEAFF